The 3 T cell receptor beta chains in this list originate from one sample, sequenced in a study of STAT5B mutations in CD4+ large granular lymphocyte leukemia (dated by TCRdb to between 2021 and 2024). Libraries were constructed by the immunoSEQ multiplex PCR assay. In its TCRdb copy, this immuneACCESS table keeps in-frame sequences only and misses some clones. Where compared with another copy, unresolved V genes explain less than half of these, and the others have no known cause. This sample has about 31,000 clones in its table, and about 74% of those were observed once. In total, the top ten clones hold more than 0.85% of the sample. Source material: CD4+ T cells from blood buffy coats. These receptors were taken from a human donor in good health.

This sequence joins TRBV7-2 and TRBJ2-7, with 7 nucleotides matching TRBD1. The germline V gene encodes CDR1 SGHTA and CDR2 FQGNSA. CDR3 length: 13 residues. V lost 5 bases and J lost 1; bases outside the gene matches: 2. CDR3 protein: CASSKGQSYEQYF. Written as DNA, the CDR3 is TGTGCCAGCAGCAAGGGACAGTCCTACGAGCAGTACTTC.

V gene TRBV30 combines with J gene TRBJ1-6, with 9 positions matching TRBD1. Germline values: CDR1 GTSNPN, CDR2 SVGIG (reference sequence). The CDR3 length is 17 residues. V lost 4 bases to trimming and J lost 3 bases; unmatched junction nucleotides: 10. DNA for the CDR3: TGTGCCTGGACGGGGACAGGGATGTCTCTCTATAATTCACCCCTCCACTTT. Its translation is CAWTGTGMSLYNSPLHF.

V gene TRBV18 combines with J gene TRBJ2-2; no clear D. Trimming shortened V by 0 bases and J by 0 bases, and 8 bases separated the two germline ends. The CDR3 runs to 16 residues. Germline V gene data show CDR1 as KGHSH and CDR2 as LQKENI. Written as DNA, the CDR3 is TGTGCCAGCTCACCACCGGGCAGTACGAACACCGGGGAGCTGTTTTTT. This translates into CASSPPGSTNTGELFF. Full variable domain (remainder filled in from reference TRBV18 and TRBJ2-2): NAGVMQNPRHLVRRRGQEARLRCSPMKGHSHVYWYRQLPEEGLKFMVYLQKENIIDESGMPKERFSAEFPKEGPSILRIQQVVRGDSAAYFCASSPPGSTNTGELFFGEGSRLTVL.